The 2 T cell receptor beta chains below were found in one sample sequenced in a study of cytotoxic CD8 clonotypes in ibrutinib-treated CLL. The table came from immunoSEQ multiplex PCR; TCRdb's copy has only in-frame clones and leaves some out. The sample lists 120,000 to 150,000 clones, roughly 80% occurring once. Here the sequenced sample was PBMCs, taken after 12 months of ibrutinib treatment. These receptors were collected from a human donor with chronic lymphocytic leukemia.

The CDR3 DNA is TGTGCCAGCTACCGGTTCGAATCTGGGGCCAACGTCCTGACTTTC. Translation gives CASYRFESGANVLTF. The gene calls are TRBV6-1 and TRBJ2-6; D remains ambiguous. Germline CDR1 is MNHNS and CDR2 is SASEGT. Deletions cut 8 bases from V and 1 base from J, with 12 bases between. There are 15 residues in the CDR3.

The chain uses TRBV27 and TRBJ2-3; D remains ambiguous. V lost 7 bases and J 4 bases, leaving 6 bases between the germline ends. Germline CDR1 is MNHEY and CDR2 is SMNVEV (reference sequence). The CDR3 contains 11 residues. CDR3 nucleotides: TGTGCCAGCACCCACGCAGATACGCAGTATTTT. Protein: CASTHADTQYF.